These 16 T cell receptor beta chains were all obtained from the same sample, sequenced in a study of identical twins. Via MiXCR, TCRdb re-called the 5' RACE reads, giving one row per CDR3 protein. The table has a few hundred thousand distinct CDR3 sequences, roughly 12% seen once. These data were also reused for a study on yellow fever vaccine responses in identical twins.

The source material was CD8+ T cells sorted from blood. The origin of the receptors is a woman aged 18-29 years in good health.

This clonotype has at least ten counts. The chain combines TRBV4-1 with TRBJ2-7; D gene ambiguous. V was clipped by 4 bases and J by 9 bases, with 13 bases between them. Germline V lookup: CDR1 MGHRA, CDR2 YSYEKL. The CDR3 totals 12 residues. CDR3 protein: CASSPPGSGQYF. The CDR3 bases are TGCGCCAGCAGCCCCCCCGGATCGGGGCAGTACTTC.

In its sample, this clonotype was seen a few times. CDR3 loop: CASSQAVSLNEKLFF. In nucleotides, the CDR3 is TGCGCCAGCAGCCAAGCGGTGTCTCTTAATGAAAAACTGTTTTTT. This chain joins TRBV4-1 and TRBJ1-4; D not resolved. The V gene's germline CDR1 is MGHRA and CDR2 YSYEKL. There are 15 residues in the CDR3. V was trimmed by 1 base and J by 4 bases, leaving 10 bases between them.

This clonotype was recorded many times. CDR3 sequence reads: CASSQNPRNTEAFF. The CDR3, as DNA: TGCGCCAGCAGCCAAAACCCCCGTAACACTGAAGCTTTCTTT. The chain recombines TRBV4-1 with TRBJ1-1; unclear D gene. V was cut by 2 bases and J by 2 bases, with 9 bases left in between. CDR3 size: 14 residues. Germline V lookup: CDR1 MGHRA, CDR2 YSYEKL.

This clonotype was found many times. The chain carries TRBV29-1 and TRBJ2-7; 10 bases align to TRBD2. CDR3 length equals 14 residues. The germline CDR1 and CDR2 sequences are SQVTM and ANQGSEA. V shed 6 bases and J 4 bases; nucleotides not matched to a gene: 9. The CDR3 spells CSVATGLADYEQYF. DNA of the CDR3: TGCAGCGTCGCAACAGGACTAGCGGATTACGAGCAGTACTTC.

Many counts were recorded for this clonotype. V usage is TRBV4-1 and J usage is TRBJ2-5, with 8 positions matching TRBD2. Trimming took 5 bases from V and 5 from J; bases not matched to a gene: 7. CDR1 MGHRA and CDR2 YSYEKL come from the germline V gene. The CDR3 is made up of 14 amino acids. The CDR3 is CASSTRTSRETQYF. The CDR3 DNA follows: TGCGCCAGCAGCACACGGACTAGCCGGGAGACCCAGTACTTC.

This clonotype was detected a few times. The chain recombines TRBV24-1 with TRBJ2-1; 11 positions match TRBD2. The CDR3 runs 18 residues. Germline CDR1 is KGHDR and CDR2 is SFDVKD. Unmatched junction bases numbered 18, after V lost 9 bases and J lost 6 bases. The CDR3 nucleotides read TGTGCCACCTGTAAGTATCGGATAGCGGGAGGGAGGACCAATGAGCAGTTCTTC. Translated: CATCKYRIAGGRTNEQFF.

This clonotype showed up just a few times. V usage is TRBV29-1 and J usage is TRBJ2-5; TRBD2 aligns across 14 bases. Germline loops: CDR1 SQVTM, CDR2 ANQGSEA. This CDR3 is 16 amino acids long. V trimming: 4 bases; J trimming: 5 bases; junction bases outside the gene matches: 9. The CDR3 reads CSVGRGLAGGRETQYF. Written as DNA, the CDR3 is TGCAGCGTTGGGAGAGGACTAGCGGGAGGCCGGGAGACCCAGTACTTC. The full variable domain, rest sourced from reference TRBV29-1 and TRBJ2-5, is SAVISQKPSRDICQRGTSLTIQCQVDSQVTMMFWYRQQPGQSLTLIATANQGSEATYESGFVIDKFPISRPNLTFSTLTVSNMSPEDSSIYLCSVGRGLAGGRETQYFGPGTRLLVL.

This clonotype was seen ten or more times. This rearrangement joins TRBV14 to TRBJ2-1, with 8 bases lining up with TRBD1. V gave up 2 bases and J gave up 4 bases; unmatched junction bases: 10. The germline V gene has CDR1 SGHDN and CDR2 FVKESK. This CDR3 comprises 17 residues. The CDR3: CASSQSLDRDWYNEQFF. CDR3 bases: TGTGCCAGCAGCCAATCTTTGGACAGGGACTGGTACAATGAGCAGTTCTTC.

The rearrangement uses TRBV20-1 and TRBJ2-3; the match to TRBD2 covers 7 bases. The J segment lost 4 bases and the V segment lost 6 bases, leaving 19 bases of the junction unmatched. The CDR3 totals 17 residues. The germline gives CDR1 DFQATT, CDR2 SNEGSKA (reference sequence). In DNA form, the CDR3 reads TGCAGTGCGAGGACTAGTTTTCATTCGGGAAGCGCAGATACGCAGTATTTT. Protein sequence: CSARTSFHSGSADTQYF.

V and J are TRBV20-1 and TRBJ1-1, with D maybe TRBD1 (6 bases). Trimming cost V 4 bases and J 10 bases, with 22 bases left between them. CDR1 is DFQATT and CDR2 is SNEGSKA in the germline V gene (reference sequence). This CDR3 contains 14 residues. CDR3 sequence (DNA): TGCAGTGCTACAAGCGTTCGGGACACGGGGATAGCTTTCTTT. Translated, it gives CSATSVRDTGIAFF.

V usage is TRBV28 and J usage is TRBJ2-7; D gene ambiguous. The V end lost 3 bases, the J end lost 0 bases, and 9 bases lay between the germline ends. Per germline, CDR1 MDHEN and CDR2 SYDVKM. The CDR3 is 14 residues long. The CDR3: CASSFNRLSYEQYF. CDR3 DNA sequence: TGTGCCAGCAGTTTTAACAGACTCTCCTACGAGCAGTACTTC.

The rearrangement joins TRBV6-4 to TRBJ1-1; D may be TRBD1 (6 bases). Germline-derived CDR1 and CDR2 are MRHNA and SNTAGT. The germline V and J ends were trimmed by 5 bases and 0 bases, with 16 bases remaining between them. The CDR3 extends over 16 amino acids. For the CDR3, the DNA is TGTGCCAGCAGTCGGACAGAAGGGGTCATGAACACTGAAGCTTTCTTT. Translated, it gives CASSRTEGVMNTEAFF.

The rearrangement uses TRBV7-9 and TRBJ2-1; 8 nucleotides match TRBD2. V gave up 2 bases and J gave up 4 bases; unmatched junction bases: 7. The CDR3 runs to 16 residues. Germline V gene lookup returns CDR1 SEHNR and CDR2 FQNEAQ (reference sequence). The CDR3 loop is CASSLRGSGIYNEQFF. CDR3 sequence (DNA): TGTGCCAGCAGCTTACGGGGTAGCGGGATATACAATGAGCAGTTCTTC. Full variable domain (rest looked up from reference TRBV7-9 and TRBJ2-1): DTGVSQNPRHKITKRGQNVTFRCDPISEHNRLYWYRQTLGQGPEFLTYFQNEAQLEKSRLLSDRFSAERPKGSFSTLEIQRTEQGDSAMYLCASSLRGSGIYNEQFFGPGTRLTVL.

This clonotype turned up a few times. The junction does not match germline at one end; this may be a read error. This sequence joins TRBV11-1 and TRBJ2-7, with D uncertain. CDR3 size: 13 residues. Per the germline V gene, CDR1 is SGHAT and CDR2 is FQDESV (reference sequence). For the CDR3, the DNA is TGTGCCAGTAGCTTAACGGCCGCCCGCGAGCAGTACTTC. Its protein is CASSLTAAREQYF.

The rearrangement uses TRBV29-1 and TRBJ2-1, with 7 bases identical to TRBD2. The V and J ends lost 3 bases and 6 bases, in that order; junction bases with no gene match: 2. Per the germline V gene, CDR1 is SQVTM and CDR2 is ANQGSEA. The CDR3 is 12 amino acids. CDR3 in DNA: TGCAGCGTTGAGTGGGGGGGCAATGAGCAGTTCTTC. Translation: CSVEWGGNEQFF.

The genes are TRBV7-9 and TRBJ2-3; tentatively, D is TRBD1 (6 bases). The CDR3 runs 15 residues. The germline V gene has CDR1 SEHNR and CDR2 FQNEAQ (reference sequence). V was trimmed by 2 bases and J by 1 base, leaving 10 bases between them. CDR3 bases: TGTGCCAGCAGCTTACCGTCAGGGGGCACAGATACGCAGTATTTT. Translation: CASSLPSGGTDTQYF.